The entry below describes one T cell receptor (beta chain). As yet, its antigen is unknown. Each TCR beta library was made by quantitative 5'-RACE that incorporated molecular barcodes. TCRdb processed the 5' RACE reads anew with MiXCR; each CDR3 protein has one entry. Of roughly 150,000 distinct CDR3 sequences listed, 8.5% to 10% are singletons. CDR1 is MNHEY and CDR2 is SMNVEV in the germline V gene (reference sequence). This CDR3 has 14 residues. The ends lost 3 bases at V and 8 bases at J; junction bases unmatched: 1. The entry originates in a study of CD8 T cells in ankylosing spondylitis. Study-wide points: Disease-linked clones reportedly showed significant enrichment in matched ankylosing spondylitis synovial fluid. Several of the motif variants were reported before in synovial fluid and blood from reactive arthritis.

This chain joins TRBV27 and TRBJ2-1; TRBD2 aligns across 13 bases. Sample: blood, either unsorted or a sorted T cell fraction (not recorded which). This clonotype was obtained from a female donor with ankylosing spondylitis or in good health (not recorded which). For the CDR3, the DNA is TGTGCCAGCAGTTTTGGGACTAGCGGGGATGAGCAGTTCTTC. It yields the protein CASSFGTSGDEQFF.